One sample yielded the 25 T cell receptor beta chains listed below, sequenced in a study of Tregs in tolerant kidney transplant recipients. The data were produced by immunoSEQ multiplex PCR, yet TCRdb's version contains in-frame clones alone and is incomplete. The table lists some 240,000 clones, roughly four fifths of them singletons. Sequenced material: CD4+ T cells from blood. These receptors were collected from a human donor in good health.

Concerning this clone itself: Other DNA sequences in the same sample also yield this CDR3. This chain links TRBV18 with TRBJ2-2; D not resolved. Germline V gives CDR1 KGHSH, CDR2 LQKENI. V was pared by 2 bases and J by 5 bases, with 3 bases between. The CDR3 covers 12 residues. CDR3 nucleotides: TGTGCCAGCTCACCAGTGACCGGGGAGCTGTTTTTT. It specifies CASSPVTGELFF.

The chain recombines TRBV5-1 with TRBJ2-3, with D uncertain. V was shortened by 4 bases and J by 1 base, with 10 bases between the two germline ends. There are 14 residues in the CDR3. From germline, CDR1 is SGHRS and CDR2 YFSETQ. The CDR3 is CASSLGPGTDTQYF. CDR3 DNA sequence: TGCGCCAGCAGCCTCGGGCCGGGCACAGATACGCAGTATTTT.

This clone has a handful of counts. This sequence joins TRBV6-5 and TRBJ2-5; 7 bases agree with TRBD2. CDR1 is MNHEY, CDR2 SVGAGI, per germline. Trimming at V came to 5 bases and at J to 5 bases, leaving 8 bases not matched to a gene. This CDR3 has 14 amino acids. In nucleotides, the CDR3 is TGTGCCAGCAGTCCGCGCTTGGGGGGGGAGACCCAGTACTTC. Encoded protein: CASSPRLGGETQYF.

The genes are TRBV7-3 and TRBJ1-2; D is ambiguous. V was pared by 0 bases and J by 0 bases, with 8 bases between. The CDR3 consists of 15 residues. CDR1 and CDR2 from the germline V gene are SGHTA and FQGTGA. Here the CDR3 reads CASSLTGPSNYGYTF. DNA of the CDR3: TGTGCCAGCAGCTTAACAGGCCCCTCTAACTATGGCTACACCTTC.

This sequence joins TRBV5-4 and TRBJ2-7, with 11 bases matching TRBD2. Germline trimming cut 3 bases from V and 4 bases from J; bases unmatched to any gene: 6. The CDR3 length is 15 residues. Germline-derived CDR1 and CDR2 are SGHNT and YYREEE (reference sequence). Here the CDR3 DNA reads TGTGCCAGCAGCTCGAGGACTAGCGGGTCATACGAGCAGTACTTC. Protein: CASSSRTSGSYEQYF.

This chain uses TRBV6-5 with TRBJ2-7, with D maybe TRBD1 (6 bases). The CDR3 totals 13 residues. Trimming removed 5 bases from V and 7 bases from J, with 15 bases in between. Germline CDR1 MNHEY, CDR2 SVGAGI. The CDR3 reads CASSEFLQGEQYF. The CDR3 DNA sequence: TGTGCCAGCAGTGAATTCTTACAGGGAGAGCAGTACTTC.

The chain carries TRBV5-1 and TRBJ1-5; TRBD1 matches 9 bases. Germline assignment: CDR1 SGHRS and CDR2 YFSETQ. V lost 0 bases and J lost 4; bases outside the gene matches: 5. The CDR3 consists of 16 residues. Written as DNA, the CDR3 is TGCGCCAGCAGCTTGGGAGTCGGACAGGGGAATCAGCCCCAGCATTTT. This translates into CASSLGVGQGNQPQHF.

This sequence joins TRBV5-6 and TRBJ2-1, with TRBD2 identical over 9 bases. Germline V gene sequence: CDR1 SGHDT, CDR2 YYEEEE. Losses at the gene ends were 2 bases for V and 6 bases for J; bases not matched to a gene: 6. The CDR3 totals 15 residues. The CDR3 is CASSFRIAGANEQFF. The CDR3 DNA is TGTGCCAGCAGCTTTCGAATAGCGGGGGCCAATGAGCAGTTCTTC.

CDR3 in DNA: TGTGCCAGCAGTGCAACGGGACAGGGCTTCCACGAGCAGTACTTC. Protein sequence: CASSATGQGFHEQYF. This sequence joins TRBV6-1 and TRBJ2-7, with 9 bases matching TRBD1. Germline V gene sequence: CDR1 MNHNS, CDR2 SASEGT. Trimming cost V 4 bases and J 5 bases; bases outside gene matches: 9. This CDR3 is 15 amino acids long.

V is TRBV7-2 and J is TRBJ2-3, with D tentatively TRBD1 (6 bases). The V gene lost 0 bases and the J gene lost 5 bases, with 18 bases spanning the gap. CDR3 size: 17 residues. The germline V gene has CDR1 SGHTA and CDR2 FQGNSA. CDR3 in DNA: TGTGCCAGCAGCTTAGCGGGGGCCTGGACGGGGCGAGATACGCAGTATTTT. Translated: CASSLAGAWTGRDTQYF.

The genes are TRBV5-4 and TRBJ2-1; 16 bases are shared with TRBD2. CDR3 length equals 16 residues. Germline V lookup: CDR1 SGHNT, CDR2 YYREEE (reference sequence). With V trimmed by 5 bases and J by 8 bases, 7 bases remained unmatched. CDR3 in DNA: TGTGCCAGCAGTCCTGGGACTAGCGGGAGGGCCTATGAGCAGTTCTTC. Translated: CASSPGTSGRAYEQFF.

The genes are TRBV11-2 and TRBJ2-3; tentatively, D is TRBD1 (6 bases). Germline V gene data show CDR1 as SGHAT and CDR2 as FQNNGV. This CDR3 is 15 amino acids long. V lost 4 bases and J lost 3, with 14 bases in between. The CDR3 protein is CASSSRGFRTDTQYF. The CDR3 DNA sequence: TGTGCCAGCAGCTCCAGGGGATTCAGGACAGATACGCAGTATTTT.

The chain employs TRBV4-2 and TRBJ2-7, with TRBD1 matching over 8 bases. The CDR3 sequence is 16 residues long. V trimming: 0 bases; J trimming: 2 bases; junction bases outside the gene matches: 6. Germline V gives CDR1 LGHNA, CDR2 YNFKEQ. The CDR3 DNA reads TGTGCCAGCAGCCAAGAGGACAGGGATGGGGCCTACGAGCAGTACTTC. It translates to CASSQEDRDGAYEQYF.

This chain connects TRBV27 to TRBJ2-3; D gene unclear. CDR1 MNHEY and CDR2 SMNVEV come from the germline V gene (reference sequence). The CDR3 is made up of 12 amino acids. Deletions cut 5 bases from V and 4 bases from J, with 7 bases between. CDR3 amino acids: CASSVNADTQYF. In DNA, the CDR3 is TGTGCCAGCAGTGTGAATGCAGATACGCAGTATTTT.

V is TRBV4-3 and J is TRBJ1-2; the D is unclear. In germline, CDR1 is LGHNA, CDR2 YSLEER. Trimming left V 4 bases short and J 4 bases short, with 10 bases between. The CDR3 covers 13 residues. CDR3 protein: CASSPGQSYGYTF. The CDR3 nucleotides are TGCGCCAGCAGCCCCGGGCAGAGCTATGGCTACACCTTC.

The chain couples TRBV6-5 to TRBJ1-5; D unresolved. V gave up 0 bases and J gave up 5 bases, with 14 bases separating them. The germline V gene encodes CDR1 MNHEY and CDR2 SVGAGI. CDR3 length: 16 amino acids. The CDR3 protein is CASSYSGLTSDQPQHF. DNA for the CDR3: TGTGCCAGCAGTTACTCGGGTCTGACTTCCGATCAGCCCCAGCATTTT.

The chain uses TRBV2 and TRBJ2-7, with D possibly TRBD1 on 5 matching bases. Germline V gene sequence: CDR1 SNHLY, CDR2 FYNNEI. V dropped 8 bases and J dropped 1 base, with 12 bases sitting between them. This CDR3 region has 13 residues. Here the CDR3 DNA reads TGTGCCAGCCTAAAAGGGGTTTCCTACGAGCAGTACTTC. This sequence encodes CASLKGVSYEQYF.

This chain links TRBV6-4 with TRBJ1-1; unclear D gene. In germline, CDR1 is MRHNA, CDR2 SNTAGT. There are 11 residues in the CDR3. V was pared by 0 bases and J by 5 bases, with 1 base between. CDR3 coding DNA: TGTGCCAGCAGTGACTCGACTGAAGCTTTCTTT. Translating gives CASSDSTEAFF.

The gene calls are TRBV6-1 and TRBJ1-2; tentative D call: TRBD1 (5 bases). Germline CDR1 and CDR2: MNHNS and SASEGT. The CDR3 loop spans 13 amino acids. V was shortened by 2 bases and J by 6 bases, with 10 bases between the two germline ends. DNA for the CDR3: TGTGCCAGCAGTGAACGGGGCAGAGATGGCTACACCTTC. As protein: CASSERGRDGYTF.

This chain uses TRBV19 with TRBJ1-1; TRBD1 might be the D (6 bases). Trimming left V 8 bases short and J 1 base short, with 11 bases between. CDR3 length equals 13 residues. Germline loops: CDR1 LNHDA, CDR2 SQIVND (reference sequence). CDR3: CASRGQGNTEAFF. For the CDR3, the DNA is TGTGCCAGTCGGGGGCAGGGGAACACTGAAGCTTTCTTT.

The chain employs TRBV9 and TRBJ2-3; the D call may be TRBD1 or TRBD2 (5 bases each). V lost 4 bases and J lost 0, with 21 bases in between. The CDR3 is 18 amino acids. The germline gives CDR1 SGDLS, CDR2 YYNGEE. The chain's CDR3 is CASSSYSSGTWSTDTQYF. The CDR3 region has the DNA TGTGCCAGCAGCAGTTACAGTTCCGGGACCTGGAGCACAGATACGCAGTATTTT.

The chain uses TRBV10-3 and TRBJ1-1; no firm D call. The V gene's germline CDR1 is ENHRY and CDR2 SYGVKD. This CDR3 has 15 amino acids. V lost 6 bases and J 0 bases, leaving 14 bases between the germline ends. DNA for the CDR3: TGTGCCATCAGGAGAGGAGACGGTATGAACACTGAAGCTTTCTTT. Translating it yields CAIRRGDGMNTEAFF.

The chain couples TRBV5-1 to TRBJ2-5, with TRBD1 as a possible D gene (6 bases). CDR1 and CDR2 from the germline V gene are SGHRS and YFSETQ. This CDR3 has 16 residues. The V gene lost 4 bases and the J gene lost 4 bases, with 20 bases spanning the gap. In DNA form, the CDR3 reads TGCGCCAGCAGCAGGTATGGGGGCCCCTCGGGAGAGACCCAGTACTTC. Translating it yields CASSRYGGPSGETQYF.

V gene TRBV27 combines with J gene TRBJ1-5; D is unresolved. This CDR3 contains 15 residues. Germline V gene lookup returns CDR1 MNHEY and CDR2 SMNVEV (reference sequence). V lost 6 bases, J lost 0 bases, and 12 bases lay in between. The CDR3 nucleotides read TGTGCCAGCAGCTTCACAAGGAATAGCAATCAGCCCCAGCATTTT. Amino acid sequence: CASSFTRNSNQPQHF.

This clone showed up just once. The rearrangement joins TRBV7-2 to TRBJ1-2; the D is unclear. Germline V gene sequence: CDR1 SGHTA, CDR2 FQGNSA. V was pared by 3 bases and J by 1 base, with 12 bases between. The length of the CDR3 is 15 residues. The CDR3: CASSFSRVVNYGYTF. CDR3 DNA: TGTGCCAGCAGCTTTTCTCGGGTTGTTAACTATGGCTACACCTTC.